These T cell receptor beta chains were read from a single sample in a study of radiotherapy plus CTLA-4 blockade in lung cancer. Some clones are missing from TCRdb's copy, which holds only in-frame ones; the method was immunoSEQ multiplex PCR. This table has fewer than 95,000 clones, 83% appearing once. The source was peripheral blood, collected from a patient treated with radiotherapy plus ipilimumab. These receptors originate from a human donor with non-small cell lung cancer who had stable disease on radiotherapy plus ipilimumab. The CDR3 runs from the conserved cysteine through the conserved F or W. A D gene is named only where the DNA matches it firmly. Some rows have no size entry. The others give once, few or many, or a class for an expanded clone.

j_gene | d_gene | v_gene | abundance | CDR3nt | CDR3aa
TRBJ2-1 | - | TRBV6-4 | - | TGTGCCAGCAGTGTCCGGACTGGACTTTACAATGAGCAGTTCTTC | CASSVRTGLYNEQFF
TRBJ1-4 | - | TRBV5-5 | - | TGTGCCAGCAGCGGCGCGGGTTTCGCGACTAATGAAAAACTGTTTTTT | CASSGAGFATNEKLFF
TRBJ1-5 | - | TRBV28 | - | TGTGCCAGCAGTTGGCCAGGGGGCAATCAGCCCCAGCATTTT | CASSWPGGNQPQHF
TRBJ2-7 | - | TRBV19 | - | TGTGCCAGTAGTCGGACAGCCCCCTCCTACGAGCAGTACTTC | CASSRTAPSYEQYF
TRBJ2-1 | TRBD2 | TRBV7-7 | - | TGTGCCAGCAGCTTACTAGCGGGGGGCGGGAATGAGCAGTTCTTC | CASSLLAGGGNEQFF
TRBJ1-1 | - | TRBV7-9 | once | TGTGCCAGCAGCTCCCGGGGGAAGGGGAACACTGAAGCTTTCTTT | CASSSRGKGNTEAFF
TRBJ2-7 | - | TRBV29-1 | - | TGCAGCGTGGCTCCACAGGGAAAGGGCTACGAGCAGTACTTC | CSVAPQGKGYEQYF
TRBJ2-5 | - | TRBV6-5 | - | TGTGCCAGCAGCCCGGGACTTGCGGTAGCGACCCAGTACTTC | CASSPGLAVATQYF
TRBJ2-1 | TRBD1 | TRBV27 | - | TGTGCCAGCAGTCCAACAGACAGGGGAAAGAACAATGAGCAGTTCTTC | CASSPTDRGKNNEQFF
TRBJ2-7 | - | TRBV6-6 | - | TGTGCCAGCAGTTACCAAGCCCGCTACGAGCAGTACTTC | CASSYQARYEQYF
TRBJ2-5 | TRBD2 | TRBV5-4 | - | TGTGCCAGCAGCTCCGGGACTAGCAGAGAGACCCAGTACTTC | CASSSGTSRETQYF
TRBJ1-5 | - | TRBV18 | - | TGTGCCAGCTCACGACAGGACAATCAGCCCCAGCATTTT | CASSRQDNQPQHF
TRBJ2-3 | - | TRBV11-2 | once | TGTGCCAGCAGCCCTAGATGGGGGGGCCTATTCAAAGATACGCAGTATTTT | CASSPRWGGLFKDTQYF
TRBJ2-3 | - | TRBV5-4 | once | TGTGCCAGCAGCTTGGAAGGAACTGGACTATCTTTTAAGGAGTATTTT | CASSLEGTGLSFKEYF
TRBJ1-2 | - | TRBV14 | - | TGTGCCAGCAGCCAAGATCCCCAGGCGGGCGGCTACACCTTC | CASSQDPQAGGYTF
TRBJ2-7 | TRBD1 | TRBV28 | - | TGTGCCAGCAGTATCAGGACAGGGAGTTTTTTTCTTTACGAGCAGTACTTC | CASSIRTGSFFLYEQYF